This TCR beta chain was sequenced in a study of blood T cell repertoires in COVID-19. Across the whole study: Whether acute or convalescent, the COVID-19 samples came from the United States, Italy and Spain. Sources were T cells, B-cell-depleted T cells, or PBMCs; the material itself was cDNA or gDNA.

This clone was recorded once. As handled by the study authors: For nucleated cells, counts were estimated from reference gene primer amplification. Some clones are missing from TCRdb's copy, which holds only in-frame ones; the method was immunoSEQ multiplex PCR. Clonal size and the V and J genes are those of that table, whereas D and trimming came from the DNA. The data show about 47,000 clones, about four fifths seen once. The TCR was taken from an older man with active COVID-19. The sample taken for sequencing was peripheral blood.

Here the CDR3 reads CASSPLISGGPSTDTQYF. DNA of the CDR3: TGTGCCAGCTCACCACTTATTAGCGGGGGCCCTAGCACAGATACGCAGTATTTT. The chain combines TRBV18 with TRBJ2-3, with 9 bases aligning to TRBD2. Germline V gives CDR1 KGHSH, CDR2 LQKENI. This CDR3 has 18 residues. Trimming cost V 1 base and J 0 bases; bases outside gene matches: 8. Drawing the rest from reference TRBV18 and TRBJ2-3, the complete variable domain is NAGVMQNPRHLVRRRGQEARLRCSPMKGHSHVYWYRQLPEEGLKFMVYLQKENIIDESGMPKERFSAEFPKEGPSILRIQQVVRGDSAAYFCASSPLISGGPSTDTQYFGPGTRLTVL.